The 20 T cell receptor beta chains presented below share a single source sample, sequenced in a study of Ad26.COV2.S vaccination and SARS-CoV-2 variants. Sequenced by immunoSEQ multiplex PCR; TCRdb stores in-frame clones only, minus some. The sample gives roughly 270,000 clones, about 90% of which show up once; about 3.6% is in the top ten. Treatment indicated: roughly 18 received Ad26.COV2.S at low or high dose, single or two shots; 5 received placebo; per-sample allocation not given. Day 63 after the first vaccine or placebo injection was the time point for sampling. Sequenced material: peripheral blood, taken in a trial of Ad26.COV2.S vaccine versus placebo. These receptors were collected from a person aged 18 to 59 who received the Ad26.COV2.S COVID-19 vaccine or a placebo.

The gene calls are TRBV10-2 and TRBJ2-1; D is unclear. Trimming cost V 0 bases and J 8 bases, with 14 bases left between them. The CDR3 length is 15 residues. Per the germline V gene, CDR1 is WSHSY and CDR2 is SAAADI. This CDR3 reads CASSESGRGGYEQFF. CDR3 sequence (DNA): TGCGCCAGCAGTGAGTCAGGGCGAGGTGGTTATGAGCAGTTCTTC.

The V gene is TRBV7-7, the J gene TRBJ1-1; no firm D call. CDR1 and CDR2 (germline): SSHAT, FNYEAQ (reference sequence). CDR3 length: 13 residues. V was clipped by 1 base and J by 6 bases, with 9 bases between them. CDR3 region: CASSLVEGSEAFF. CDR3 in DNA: TGTGCCAGCAGCTTAGTCGAGGGCTCTGAAGCTTTCTTT. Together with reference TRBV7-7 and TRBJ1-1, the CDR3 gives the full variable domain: GAGVSQSPRYKVTKRGQDVTLRCDPISSHATLYWYQQALGQGPEFLTYFNYEAQPDKSGLPSDRFSAERPEGSISTLTIQRTEQRDSAMYRCASSLVEGSEAFFGQGTRLTVV.

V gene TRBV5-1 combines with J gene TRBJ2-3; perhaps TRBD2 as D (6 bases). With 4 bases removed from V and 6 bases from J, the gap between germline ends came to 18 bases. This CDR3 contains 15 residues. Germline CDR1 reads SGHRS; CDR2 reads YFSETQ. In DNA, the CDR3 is TGCGCCAGCAGCACTAGCACCCAACGGGCTGATACGCAGTATTTT. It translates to CASSTSTQRADTQYF.

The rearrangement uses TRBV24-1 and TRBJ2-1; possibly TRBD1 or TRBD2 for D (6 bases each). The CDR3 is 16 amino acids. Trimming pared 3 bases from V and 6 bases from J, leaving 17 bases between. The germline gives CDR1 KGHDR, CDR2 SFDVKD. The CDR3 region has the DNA TGTGCCACCAGTGATCGTTCCACTAAGGGGGGCAATGAGCAGTTCTTC. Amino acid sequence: CATSDRSTKGGNEQFF.

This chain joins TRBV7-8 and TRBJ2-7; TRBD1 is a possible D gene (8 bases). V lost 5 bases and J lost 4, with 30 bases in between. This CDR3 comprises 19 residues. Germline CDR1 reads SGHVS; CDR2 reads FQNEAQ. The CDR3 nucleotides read TGTGCCAGCAGCCGACTAGCTCAGGGGTCAGGGGGCGAGACTTACGAGCAGTACTTC. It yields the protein CASSRLAQGSGGETYEQYF.

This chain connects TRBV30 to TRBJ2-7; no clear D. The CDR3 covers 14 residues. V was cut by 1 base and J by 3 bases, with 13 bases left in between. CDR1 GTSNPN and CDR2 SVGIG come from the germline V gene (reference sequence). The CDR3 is CAWSAWTADYEQYF. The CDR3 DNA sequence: TGTGCCTGGAGTGCTTGGACGGCAGACTACGAGCAGTACTTC. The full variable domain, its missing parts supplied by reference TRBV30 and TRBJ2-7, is SQTIHQWPATLVQPVGSPLSLECTVEGTSNPNLYWYRQAAGRGLQLLFYSVGIGQISSEVPQNLSASRPQDRQFILSSKKLLLSDSGFYLCAWSAWTADYEQYFGPGTRLTVT.

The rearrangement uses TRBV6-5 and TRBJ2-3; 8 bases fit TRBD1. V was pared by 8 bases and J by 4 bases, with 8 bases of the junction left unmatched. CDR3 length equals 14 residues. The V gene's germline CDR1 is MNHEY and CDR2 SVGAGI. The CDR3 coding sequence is TGTGCCAGCGGGGACCAGACAGGGGCAGATACGCAGTATTTT. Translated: CASGDQTGADTQYF.

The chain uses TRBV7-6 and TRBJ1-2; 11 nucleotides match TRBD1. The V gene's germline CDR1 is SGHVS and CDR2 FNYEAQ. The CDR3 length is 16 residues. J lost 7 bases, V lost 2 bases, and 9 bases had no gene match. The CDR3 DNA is TGTGCCAGCAGCTTACGCCCGGGACAGGGGGGATCTGGCTACACCTTC. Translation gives CASSLRPGQGGSGYTF.

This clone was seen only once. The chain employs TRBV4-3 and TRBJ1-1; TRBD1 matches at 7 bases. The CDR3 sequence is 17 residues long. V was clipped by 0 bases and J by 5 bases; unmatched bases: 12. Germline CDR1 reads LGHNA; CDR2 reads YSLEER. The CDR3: CASSQDWEGGGFTEAFF. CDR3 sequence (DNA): TGCGCCAGCAGCCAAGATTGGGAAGGAGGGGGCTTTACTGAAGCTTTCTTT.

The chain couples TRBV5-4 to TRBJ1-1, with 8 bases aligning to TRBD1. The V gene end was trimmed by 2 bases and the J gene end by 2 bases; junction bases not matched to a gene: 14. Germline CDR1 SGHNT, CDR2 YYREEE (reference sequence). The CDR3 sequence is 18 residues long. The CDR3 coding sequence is TGTGCCAGCAGCTTCCTTGACAGGGGTTTTAGGGAAAACACTGAAGCTTTCTTT. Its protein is CASSFLDRGFRENTEAFF.

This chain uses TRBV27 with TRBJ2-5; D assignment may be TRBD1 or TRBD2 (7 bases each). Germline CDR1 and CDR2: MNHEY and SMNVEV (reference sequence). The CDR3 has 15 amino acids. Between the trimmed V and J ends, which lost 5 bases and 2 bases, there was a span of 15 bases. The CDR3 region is CASSPRQGGQETQYF. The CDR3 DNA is TGTGCCAGCAGTCCCCGACAGGGAGGGCAAGAGACCCAGTACTTC.

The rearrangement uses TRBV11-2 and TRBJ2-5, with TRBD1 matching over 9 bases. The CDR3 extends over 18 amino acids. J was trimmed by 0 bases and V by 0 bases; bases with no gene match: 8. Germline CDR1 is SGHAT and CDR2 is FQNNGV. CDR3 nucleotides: TGTGCCAGCAGCTTAGACTTCTCCGGGACAGGGTACCAAGAGACCCAGTACTTC. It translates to CASSLDFSGTGYQETQYF.

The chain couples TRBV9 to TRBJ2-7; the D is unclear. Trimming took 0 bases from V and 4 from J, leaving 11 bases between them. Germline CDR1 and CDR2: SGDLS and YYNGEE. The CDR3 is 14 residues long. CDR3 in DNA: TGTGCCAGCAGCGTAGGTCTAAATTGGTACGAGCAGTACTTC. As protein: CASSVGLNWYEQYF. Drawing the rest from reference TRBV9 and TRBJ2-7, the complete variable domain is DSGVTQTPKHLITATGQRVTLRCSPRSGDLSVYWYQQSLDQGLQFLIQYYNGEERAKGNILERFSAQQFPDLHSELNLSSLELGDSALYFCASSVGLNWYEQYFGPGTRLTVT.

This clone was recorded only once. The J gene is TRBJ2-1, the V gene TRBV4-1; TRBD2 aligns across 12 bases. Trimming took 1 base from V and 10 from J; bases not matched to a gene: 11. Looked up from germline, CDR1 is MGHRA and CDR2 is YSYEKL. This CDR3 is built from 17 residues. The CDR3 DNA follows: TGCGCCAGCAGCCAAGTTCTGACTAGCGGGAGAGTTGGGGAGCAGTTCTTC. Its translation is CASSQVLTSGRVGEQFF.

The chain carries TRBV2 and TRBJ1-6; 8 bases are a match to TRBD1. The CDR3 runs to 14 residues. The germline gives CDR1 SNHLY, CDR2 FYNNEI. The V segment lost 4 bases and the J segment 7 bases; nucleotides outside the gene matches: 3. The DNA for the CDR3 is TGTGCCAGCAGTGGCCGACAGGGGAATTCACCCCTCCACTTT. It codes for CASSGRQGNSPLHF.

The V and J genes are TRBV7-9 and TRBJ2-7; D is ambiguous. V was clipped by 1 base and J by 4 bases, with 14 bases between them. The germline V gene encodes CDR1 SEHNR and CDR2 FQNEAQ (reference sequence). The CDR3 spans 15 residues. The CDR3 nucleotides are TGTGCCAGCAGCTTAGTTGTAGGACCGTCGTACGAGCAGTACTTC. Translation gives CASSLVVGPSYEQYF.

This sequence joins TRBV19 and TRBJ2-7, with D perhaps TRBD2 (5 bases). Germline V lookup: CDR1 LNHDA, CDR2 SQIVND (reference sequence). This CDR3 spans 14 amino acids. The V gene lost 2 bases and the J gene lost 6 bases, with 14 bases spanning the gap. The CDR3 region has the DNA TGTGCCAGTAGTATAAGCGGTAGAGTCATCGAGCAGTACTTC. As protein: CASSISGRVIEQYF.

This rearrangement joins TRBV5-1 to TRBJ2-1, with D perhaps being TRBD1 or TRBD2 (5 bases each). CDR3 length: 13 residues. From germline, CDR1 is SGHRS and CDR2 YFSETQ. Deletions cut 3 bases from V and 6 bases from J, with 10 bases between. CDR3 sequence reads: CASSSGRPNEQFF. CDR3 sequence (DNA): TGCGCCAGCAGCTCGGGACGTCCCAATGAGCAGTTCTTC.

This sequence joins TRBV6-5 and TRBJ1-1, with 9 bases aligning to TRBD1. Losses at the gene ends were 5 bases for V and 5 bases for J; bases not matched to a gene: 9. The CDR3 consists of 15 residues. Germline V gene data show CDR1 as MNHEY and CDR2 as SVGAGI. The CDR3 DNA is TGTGCCAGCAGTCCCGGGGACAGGGTAGCAACTGAAGCTTTCTTT. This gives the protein CASSPGDRVATEAFF.

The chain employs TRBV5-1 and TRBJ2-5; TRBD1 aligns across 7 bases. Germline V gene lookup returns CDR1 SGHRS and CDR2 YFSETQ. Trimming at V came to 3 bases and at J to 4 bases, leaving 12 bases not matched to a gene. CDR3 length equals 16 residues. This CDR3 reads CASSSDPVRGRETQYF. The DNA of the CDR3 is TGCGCCAGCAGCTCGGACCCCGTCAGGGGGAGAGAGACCCAGTACTTC.